Listed below are T cell receptor beta chains from one sample, sequenced in a study of monozygotic twins with inflammatory bowel disease. TCRdb reprocessed the 5' RACE reads, keeping one entry per CDR3 protein, no DNA. The sample totals some 89,000 distinct CDR3 sequences. Material: blood. These receptor sequences come from a human donor with ulcerative colitis or Crohn's disease, or a healthy co-twin of an affected twin (not recorded which). The CDR3 runs from the conserved cysteine through the conserved F or W.

J: TRBJ1-3
V: TRBV6-1
CDR3: CASSGSQGRVSGNTIYF

J: TRBJ2-5
V: TRBV20-1
CDR3: CSAKYGQGTETQYF

J: TRBJ2-7
V: TRBV6-1
CDR3: CASSASGGAQGYF

J: TRBJ2-1
V: TRBV9
CDR3: CASSVTSQISYNEQFF

J: TRBJ1-5
V: TRBV12-3/TRBV12-4
CDR3: CASSKDRANQPQHF

J: TRBJ2-2
V: TRBV6-1
CDR3: CASHTYTGELFF

J: TRBJ2-3
V: TRBV7-6
CDR3: CSSSVLAGGSFSSTDTQYF

J: TRBJ1-4
V: TRBV6-1
CDR3: CASSDRVGDNEKLFF

J: TRBJ1-3
V: TRBV10-2
CDR3: CASSESRFSGNTIYF

J: TRBJ2-1
V: TRBV7-8
CDR3: CASSLVGGLVYNEQFF

J: TRBJ1-1
V: TRBV20-1
CDR3: CSARGSVNTEAFF

J: TRBJ1-1
V: TRBV20-1
CDR3: CSARKRDRNTEAFF

J: TRBJ1-6
V: TRBV5-1
CDR3: CASSSQGPGNSPLHF

J: TRBJ1-6
V: TRBV12-3/TRBV12-4
CDR3: CASSRGGYNSPLHF

J: TRBJ2-1
V: TRBV7-9
CDR3: CASSYNRGLNDEQFF

J: TRBJ1-1
V: TRBV6-5
CDR3: CASSYSGQPNTEAFF

J: TRBJ2-1
V: TRBV7-9
CDR3: CASSPNLAGGPDEQFF

J: TRBJ2-1
V: TRBV5-1
CDR3: CASSSQPTDSYNEQFF

J: TRBJ2-5
V: TRBV11-2
CDR3: CASSLEGARRGETQYF

J: TRBJ2-6
V: TRBV12-3/TRBV12-4
CDR3: CASSLVWYERSTPSGANVLTF

J: TRBJ2-3
V: TRBV9
CDR3: CASNSYGTNTDTQYF

J: TRBJ2-7
V: TRBV2
CDR3: CASSEVGGAYNEQYF

J: TRBJ1-2
V: TRBV10-3
CDR3: CAIGEGGVSYGYTF

J: TRBJ2-5
V: TRBV12-3/TRBV12-4
CDR3: CARPAPGSIFETQYF